This T cell receptor (beta chain) was identified during a study of long-term antiretroviral therapy in people with HIV. Trimming pared 0 bases from V and 12 bases from J, leaving 12 bases between. The germline V gene has CDR1 SGHDN and CDR2 FVKESK. The CDR3 spans 12 residues. Every single participant having HIV got treatment inside the United States. At survey level, the immunoSEQ assay was run in its v3.0 version. Per-sample targets for sequencing were roughly 40,000-50,000 T-cell genomes. Assay: immunoSEQ multiplex PCR; the TCRdb copy retains only in-frame clones and omits some. The repertoire holds 26,000 or so clones, with roughly 80% as singletons.

J is TRBJ2-7 and V is TRBV14; D is unresolved. This TCR came from a man aged 18 to 29 with HIV. The source was unsorted PBMCs, collected 0.8 years before starting antiretroviral therapy. CDR3 sequence (DNA): TGTGCCAGCAGCCAAGAACTTCCTCCCTTGTACTTC. Protein: CASSQELPPLYF.